A single TCR beta chain is shown here with its context. There are a few counts of this clonotype. Its antigen is currently not known. No much larger clonotype is one base removed from it; base qualities were not supplied. V was cut back by 4 bases and J by 5 bases, leaving a gap of 12 bases between them. Looking up the germline V gene yields CDR1 ENHRY and CDR2 SYGVKD. Inclusive of the bounding cysteine and phenylalanine, the CDR3 is 14 residues long. The read is trimmed to its CDR3 DNA, 42 bases read in frame from base 1. The receptor library was made with 5' RACE. These reads were obtained on an Illumina HiSeq 2000. Template switching added a universal primer binding site, and the final cDNA carried a unique molecular identifier that allowed TCR cDNA molecules to be counted accurately. Specific primers in the conserved constant-segment region were used to synthesize first-strand cDNA for TCR alpha and beta chains. Each cDNA library was double barcoded, with a SMART-Mk sample barcode plus Illumina barcodes, to control for contamination. TruSeq adapter sequences along with Illumina sample barcodes were introduced in two successive PCR steps. The TCR alpha and beta cDNA libraries were sequenced on the Illumina HiSeq platform using custom primers. Concerning the study's data processing: Unique molecular identifiers were extracted from raw reads with MiGEC, and CDR3 positions were determined with MiXCR. For each individual, recombination models were inferred using an EM algorithm with the repgenHMM and IGoR tools. Shared clonotypes were analyzed with the tcR package in R, and sharing was normalized by the product of cloneset sizes. To study raw recombination without the effects of thymic and clonal selection, out-of-frame nonproductive sequences were analyzed. TCRdb cleaned the public reads at Q25 with fastp, built clones with MiXCR and kept in-frame beta chains. For every CDR3 protein sequence, its rows merge into one entry that carries the most common genes and DNA. These V and J calls derive from TCRdb rather than the authors' analysis. The sample includes 1.5 million or so distinct CDR3 sequences, with more than 30% observed a single time. Together, the top ten hold more than 0.25% of the sample.

The record originates from a study of identical twins (dated by TCRdb to the mid-2010s). Study-level background: TCR alpha and beta repertoires from monozygotic twins, unrelated adults of various ages and cord blood were deep-sequenced to test whether fetal clonotypes persist. To rule out contamination, replicate twin experiments were performed at different times with different library preparation protocols. General conclusions and limits of the study: Compared with coincidental sharing between unrelated individuals, out-of-frame TCR alpha sequences shared between twins had an excess of sequences with low generation probability. Invariant T cells such as MAIT and iNKT could partly confound zero-insertion analyses, although diverse VJ usage argued against such confounding for most clonotypes. Because the same donors could not be followed over many years, conclusions were based on cross-sectional statistical analysis. In monozygotic twins, recombination models systematically underestimated out-of-frame TCR alpha sharing, but the models matched the sharing seen between unrelated individuals. Abundant cord blood beta clonotypes had fewer insertions, young adult naive repertoires showed a similar but weaker trend, and memory repertoires showed no such trend. The excess sharing between twins in beta out-of-frame sequences was weaker because fewer shared sequences reduced the signal-to-noise ratio.

Every donor in the study was a healthy Caucasian. The TCR originated in a newborn girl in good health. Recombination linked TRBV10-3 to TRBJ2-1, and perhaps TRBD1 as D gene, on 5 matching bases. The material sequenced was cord blood. The CDR3 reads as follows: CAISVGLPDNEQFF. In nucleotides, the sequence is TGTGCCATCAGTGTGGGGCTACCTGACAATGAGCAGTTCTTC.